Below, 20 T cell receptor beta chains from the same sample are listed, as sequenced in a study of CD8 T cells in ankylosing spondylitis. TCRdb fed the 5' RACE reads into MiXCR, producing one record per CDR3 protein. The sample comprises 200,000 to 300,000 distinct CDR3 sequences, approximately 24% of which are singletons, and around 0.64% rests with the top ten. The sequenced sample was blood, either unsorted or a sorted T cell fraction (not recorded which). These receptor sequences come from a male donor with ankylosing spondylitis or in good health (not recorded which).

In this sample, this clonotype turned up many times. The rearrangement links TRBV20-1 to TRBJ1-5; maybe TRBD1 (5 bases). The germline V and J ends were trimmed by 1 base and 4 bases, with 14 bases remaining between them. CDR3 size: 15 residues. Germline lookup yields CDR1 DFQATT and CDR2 SNEGSKA (reference sequence). The CDR3: CSARVGSEGNQPQHF. The CDR3 coding sequence is TGCAGTGCTAGAGTTGGGTCAGAGGGGAATCAGCCCCAGCATTTT.

V usage is TRBV20-1 and J usage is TRBJ1-2; no firm D call. V was pared by 3 bases and J by 6 bases, with 14 bases between. Germline lookup yields CDR1 DFQATT and CDR2 SNEGSKA (reference sequence). The length of the CDR3 is 13 residues. The CDR3 DNA sequence: TGCAGTGCTAGGGACGGGCAACTAGATGGCTACACCTTC. Its translation is CSARDGQLDGYTF.

The chain carries TRBV12-3 or TRBV12-4 and TRBJ1-2; perhaps TRBD1 as D (5 bases). V lost 4 bases and J lost 8, with 14 bases in between. The CDR3 has 13 residues. DNA of the CDR3: TGTGCCAGCAGTTACGGGACGGGGGAGGGCTACACCTTC. This codes for CASSYGTGEGYTF.

This clonotype was seen a handful of times. One base away lies a much larger clone, so this may be a sequencing read error. The chain links TRBV11-2 to TRBJ2-3; D is unclear. The CDR3 has 12 residues. V was pared by 5 bases and J by 2 bases, with 5 bases between. Germline-derived CDR1 and CDR2 are SGHAT and FQNNGV. The CDR3 DNA follows: TGTGCCAGCAGCCCGATCACAGATACGCAGTATTTT. Amino acid sequence: CASSPITDTQYF.

The CDR3 loop is CSAGKGPPMNYEQYF. The CDR3 bases are TGCAGTGCTGGAAAAGGCCCTCCTATGAACTACGAGCAGTACTTC. The V and J genes are TRBV20-1 and TRBJ2-7; D remains ambiguous. V shed 5 bases and J shed 3 bases, with 20 bases lying between them. From germline, CDR1 is DFQATT and CDR2 SNEGSKA (reference sequence). The CDR3 spans 15 residues.

This clonotype was recorded at least ten times. The rearrangement joins TRBV20-1 to TRBJ2-3, with 7 bases fitting TRBD2. Germline V lookup: CDR1 DFQATT, CDR2 SNEGSKA (reference sequence). The CDR3 spans 15 residues. After removal of 4 bases from V and 4 bases from J, the junction contained 11 bases not matched to a gene. This CDR3 is CSATDPGTIADTQYF. The CDR3 region has the DNA TGCAGTGCTACCGACCCTGGGACTATAGCAGATACGCAGTATTTT.

This clonotype was counted ten times or more. The rearrangement joins TRBV10-3 to TRBJ1-3; D gene ambiguous. Germline CDR1 reads ENHRY; CDR2 reads SYGVKD. Trimming shortened V by 0 bases and J by 2 bases, and 5 bases separated the two germline ends. The CDR3 has 14 residues. Here the CDR3 DNA reads TGTGCCATCAGTGAGTCGGCCGCTGGAAACACCATATATTTT. Its translation: CAISESAAGNTIYF.

The gene calls are TRBV19 and TRBJ2-5; a possible D gene is TRBD1 (6 bases). Germline V gives CDR1 LNHDA, CDR2 SQIVND (reference sequence). The V end lost 1 base, the J end lost 4 bases, and 7 bases lay between the germline ends. This CDR3 has 13 amino acids. CDR3 DNA: TGTGCCAGTAGTATAGCAGGGGCAGAGACCCAGTACTTC. Its protein is CASSIAGAETQYF.

This chain links TRBV18 with TRBJ2-5, with a weak D call TRBD1 (6 bases). The CDR3 length is 15 residues. V shed 3 bases and J shed 5 bases, with 16 bases lying between them. Germline V lookup: CDR1 KGHSH, CDR2 LQKENI. CDR3 DNA sequence: TGTGCCAGCTCACCTCCGCCAGGGGTCGGGGAGACCCAGTACTTC. Amino acid sequence: CASSPPPGVGETQYF.

This clonotype was detected many times. This chain uses TRBV6-1 with TRBJ1-6; D is ambiguous. V gave up 2 bases and J gave up 0 bases, with 8 bases separating them. The CDR3 is 16 residues long. From germline, CDR1 is MNHNS and CDR2 SASEGT. CDR3 coding DNA: TGTGCCAGCAGTGAAATTATTAGCTCCTATAATTCACCCCTCCACTTT. Its translation is CASSEIISSYNSPLHF.

The sample holds many counts of this clonotype. V gene TRBV20-1 combines with J gene TRBJ1-1; TRBD1 agrees at 8 bases. The CDR3 has 15 amino acids. With 0 bases clipped from V and 5 bases from J, the junction kept 8 bases outside the gene matches. CDR1 DFQATT and CDR2 SNEGSKA come from the germline V gene (reference sequence). CDR3 protein: CSARDRGQVRTEAFF. DNA of the CDR3: TGCAGTGCTAGAGATCGGGGACAGGTACGGACTGAAGCTTTCTTT.

This clonotype was seen ten or more times. This chain uses TRBV6-1 with TRBJ2-3, with D possibly TRBD2 on 5 matching bases. The CDR3 covers 13 residues. V was clipped by 3 bases and J by 5 bases, with 9 bases between them. The germline V gene has CDR1 MNHNS and CDR2 SASEGT. DNA of the CDR3: TGTGCCAGCAGTGATAGTGGGAGAGATACGCAGTATTTT. This encodes CASSDSGRDTQYF.

This clonotype was observed a handful of times. J is TRBJ1-5 and V is TRBV5-1; maybe TRBD1 (6 bases). In germline, CDR1 is SGHRS, CDR2 YFSETQ. Trimming removed 3 bases from V and 0 bases from J, with 10 bases in between. The CDR3 is made up of 15 amino acids. DNA of the CDR3: TGCGCCAGCAGCTCGTCAGGGGCTAGCAATCAGCCCCAGCATTTT. It encodes CASSSSGASNQPQHF. The variable domain in full, with the rest retrieved from reference TRBV5-1 and TRBJ1-5, is KAGVTQTPRYLIKTRGQQVTLSCSPISGHRSVSWYQQTPGQGLQFLFEYFSETQRNKGNFPGRFSGRQFSNSRSEMNVSTLELGDSALYLCASSSSGASNQPQHFGDGTRLSIL.

This clonotype was detected ten times or more. The chain recombines TRBV4-1 with TRBJ2-7; D gene ambiguous. This CDR3 comprises 13 residues. Germline V gene sequence: CDR1 MGHRA, CDR2 YSYEKL. The V and J ends lost 3 bases and 5 bases respectively, with 11 bases between them. This CDR3 reads CASSHMTSNEQYF. CDR3 in DNA: TGCGCCAGCAGCCACATGACAAGCAACGAGCAGTACTTC.

This clonotype occurred many times. V is TRBV3-1 and J is TRBJ1-1; D gene unclear. Trimming removed 0 bases at V and 8 bases at J, with 13 bases between. This CDR3 has 14 residues. Germline V gives CDR1 LGHDT, CDR2 YNNKEL (reference sequence). The CDR3 DNA is TGTGCCAGCAGCCAAGATTTAACATCAAAAGAAGCTTTCTTT. Its translation: CASSQDLTSKEAFF.

This chain joins TRBV20-1 and TRBJ1-1; no clear D gene. This CDR3 is built from 11 residues. The V gene's germline CDR1 is DFQATT and CDR2 SNEGSKA (reference sequence). V was clipped by 7 bases and J by 3 bases, with 9 bases between them. The CDR3 here is CSGRKDTEAFF. The DNA of the CDR3 is TGCAGTGGACGTAAGGACACTGAAGCTTTCTTT.

In this sample, this clonotype turned up once. This sequence may be a read error, since a much larger clone differs from it by one base. The rearrangement joins TRBV3-1 to TRBJ2-3; 11 bases align to TRBD2. CDR3 size: 14 residues. CDR1 is LGHDT, CDR2 YNNKEL, per germline (reference sequence). CDR3 DNA: TGTACCACCGGACTAGCGGGTGGGTCAGATACGCAGTATTTT. Protein sequence: CTTGLAGGSDTQYF.

The V gene is TRBV20-1, the J gene TRBJ2-5; D gene ambiguous. V lost 3 bases and J 1 base, leaving 6 bases between the germline ends. The CDR3 is 12 amino acids. CDR1 is DFQATT, CDR2 SNEGSKA, per germline (reference sequence). For the CDR3, the DNA is TGCAGTGCTAGGCCTAGCCAAGAGACCCAGTACTTC. It yields the protein CSARPSQETQYF.

This clonotype was recorded many times. The rearrangement links TRBV20-1 to TRBJ2-7; D is unresolved. Trimming stripped 6 bases from V and 5 bases from J, with 17 bases between. The germline CDR1 and CDR2 sequences are DFQATT and SNEGSKA (reference sequence). The length of the CDR3 is 13 residues. In DNA form, the CDR3 reads TGCAGTGCGTGGTTTACGATGACGGACGAGCAGTACTTC. As protein: CSAWFTMTDEQYF.

This clonotype was picked up a small number of times. V gene TRBV5-6 combines with J gene TRBJ1-2; D not resolved. The germline gives CDR1 SGHDT, CDR2 YYEEEE. V lost 4 bases and J lost 8, with 9 bases in between. This CDR3 spans 11 amino acids. The CDR3 DNA sequence: TGTGCCAGCAGCATCGGTGTCGGCTACACCTTC. It encodes CASSIGVGYTF.